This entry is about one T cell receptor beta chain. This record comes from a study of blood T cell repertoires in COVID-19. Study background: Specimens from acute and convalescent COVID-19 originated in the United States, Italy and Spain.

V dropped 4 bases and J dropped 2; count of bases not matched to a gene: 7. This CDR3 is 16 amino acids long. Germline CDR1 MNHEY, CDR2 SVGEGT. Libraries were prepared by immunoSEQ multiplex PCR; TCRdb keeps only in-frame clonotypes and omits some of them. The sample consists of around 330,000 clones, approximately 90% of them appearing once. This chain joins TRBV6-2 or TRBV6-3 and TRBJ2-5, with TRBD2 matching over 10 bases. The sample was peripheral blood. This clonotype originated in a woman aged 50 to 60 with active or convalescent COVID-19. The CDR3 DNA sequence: TGTGCCAGCAGTTCCATTCTAGCGGGGGAGCAAGAGACCCAGTACTTC. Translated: CASSSILAGEQETQYF.